This T cell receptor beta chain was obtained from a study of OX40 agonist ivuxolimab in advanced cancers. On the study more broadly: An agonistic human IgG2 monoclonal antibody against OX40 (CD134) was given. At approximately 83% male, the cohort had a mean age of 60 years, ranging from about 23 to 79.

In the case of this clone: The target antigen is unknown.

Notes on the study in general: More expanded clones were found, on average, in CD8+ than in CD4+ T cells.

Trimming removed 5 bases from V and 5 bases from J; junction bases left unmatched: 12. The CDR3 has 16 amino acids. The V gene's germline CDR1 is SGHNT and CDR2 YYREEE (reference sequence). Only in-frame clones appear in the TCRdb table, and some are missing; sequencing was by immunoSEQ multiplex PCR. The table shows about 89,000 clones, with roughly 93% occurring only once. This chain uses TRBV5-4 with TRBJ2-2; 7 bases map to TRBD2. The sample consisted of CD4+ or CD8+ T cells sorted from blood, taken in a trial of the OX40 agonist ivuxolimab. The receptor was isolated from an adult with an advanced solid tumor such as melanoma, head and neck, liver or kidney cancer. Written as DNA, the CDR3 is TGTGCCAGCAGTCCCGAGACTAGCTACGTGACCGGGGAGCTGTTTTTT. Protein sequence: CASSPETSYVTGELFF.